These T cell receptor beta chains were read from a single sample in a study of blood T cell repertoires in COVID-19. The repertoire was sequenced with immunoSEQ multiplex PCR; TCRdb's copy has only in-frame clones and lacks some. The data show about 210,000 clones, with 92% seen just once and 1% to 1.5% held by the top ten. The sequencing sample was made of peripheral blood. These receptors came from a man aged 30 to 45 with acute or convalescent COVID-19. CDR3s include the opening cysteine and the closing phenylalanine or tryptophan. A D gene is named only where the DNA matches it firmly. Not every row has a clone size; where given, it reads once, few, many or a size class.

>.|TRBJ1-5|.|TRBV19
CASSMLSRGQPQHF
TGTGCCAGTAGTATGTTAAGTCGGGGTCAGCCCCAGCATTTT
>few|TRBJ1-2|TRBD1|TRBV5-4
CASSFYRGQSNYGYTF
TGTGCCAGCAGCTTTTACAGGGGGCAATCTAACTATGGCTACACCTTC
>once|TRBJ1-5|.|TRBV27
CASSFEKLGQPQHF
TGTGCCAGCAGTTTCGAGAAGTTGGGCCAGCCCCAGCATTTT
>.|TRBJ2-5|.|TRBV12-5
CASGYGETQYF
TGTGCTAGTGGCTACGGAGAGACCCAGTACTTC
>.|TRBJ2-2|.|TRBV27
CASRNMNTGELFF
TGTGCCAGCAGAAACATGAACACCGGGGAGCTGTTTTTT
>.|TRBJ1-1|.|TRBV5-4
CASSPPDRNTEAFF
TGTGCCAGCAGCCCACCGGACAGGAACACTGAAGCTTTCTTT
>.|TRBJ2-3|.|TRBV12-3/TRBV12-4
CASSLRVTDTQYF
TGTGCCAGCAGTTTACGGGTCACAGATACGCAGTATTTT
>few|TRBJ1-3|.|TRBV7-9
CASSSLPQGGSGNTIYF
TGTGCCAGCAGCTCCCTCCCGCAAGGGGGCTCTGGAAACACCATATATTTT
>.|TRBJ1-1|.|TRBV7-9
CASSRGPTEAFF
TGTGCCAGCAGCCGGGGTCCCACTGAAGCTTTCTTT
>few|TRBJ1-1|.|TRBV18
CASSPNGGVNTEAFF
TGTGCCAGCTCACCGAACGGTGGAGTGAACACTGAAGCTTTCTTT
>.|TRBJ1-3|.|TRBV4-1
CASSHPLRGKYGNTIYF
TGCGCCAGCAGCCATCCCTTACGGGGAAAGTATGGAAACACCATATATTTT
>few|TRBJ2-2|.|TRBV5-1
CASSSIGENTGELFF
TGCGCCAGCAGCTCGATCGGGGAGAACACCGGGGAGCTGTTTTTT
>.|TRBJ2-7|.|TRBV4-1
CASSQDSFYEQYF
TGCGCCAGCAGCCAAGACAGTTTTTACGAGCAGTACTTC
>.|TRBJ2-3|.|TRBV19
CASSGRVSTDTQYF
TGTGCCAGTAGTGGGCGGGTGAGCACAGATACGCAGTATTTT
>.|TRBJ2-6|.|TRBV4-1
CASSQEAAGANVLTF
TGCGCCAGCAGCCAAGAGGCAGCTGGGGCCAACGTCCTGACTTTC
>.|TRBJ2-4|.|TRBV5-1
CASSLSSKGIQYF
TGCGCCAGCAGCTTGTCTAGCAAGGGCATTCAGTACTTC
>.|TRBJ1-5|.|TRBV6-6
CASTRAWSNQPQHF
TGTGCCAGCACCCGAGCCTGGAGCAATCAGCCCCAGCATTTT
>.|TRBJ1-5|.|TRBV7-2
CASSRQDLNQPQHF
TGTGCCAGTTCCCGACAGGACCTCAATCAGCCCCAGCATTTT
>.|TRBJ1-2|TRBD1|TRBV28
CAGNRGANYGYTF
TGTGCCGGTAACAGGGGAGCTAACTATGGCTACACCTTC
>.|TRBJ1-2|TRBD1|TRBV30
CAWSAGQGRINGYTF
TGTGCCTGGAGTGCGGGACAGGGCCGGATTAACGGCTACACCTTC
>.|TRBJ1-2|.|TRBV3-1/TRBV3-2
CASSLEGSYYGYTF
TGTGCCAGCAGCCTGGAAGGGAGCTACTATGGCTACACCTTC
>.|TRBJ1-4|.|TRBV6-5
CASSYLSGVEKLFF
TGTGCCAGCAGTTACCTGTCAGGGGTCGAAAAACTGTTTTTT
>.|TRBJ2-3|TRBD2|TRBV5-4
CASSLGAGGSDTQYF
TGTGCCAGCAGCTTGGGGGCGGGGGGCTCAGATACGCAGTATTTT
>.|TRBJ2-1|TRBD2|TRBV4-1
CASSQKRTSGSNEQFF
TGCGCCAGCAGCCAAAAAAGGACTAGCGGGAGTAATGAGCAGTTCTTC
>.|TRBJ2-1|TRBD2|TRBV9
CASSVVAGVYNEQFF
TGTGCCAGCAGCGTAGTAGCGGGGGTCTACAATGAGCAGTTCTTC
>few|TRBJ2-7|TRBD1|TRBV6-6
CASSLDRAPYEQYF
TGTGCCAGCAGCCTGGACAGGGCCCCCTACGAGCAGTACTTC
>once|TRBJ1-5|.|TRBV28
CASYSNSNQPQHF
TGTGCCAGCTATAGTAATAGCAATCAGCCCCAGCATTTT
>.|TRBJ1-1|.|TRBV6-5
CASSLGRGPEAFF
TGTGCCAGCAGTTTGGGGCGGGGCCCTGAAGCTTTCTTT
>.|TRBJ1-1|.|TRBV9
CASSVSRGTEAFF
TGTGCCAGCAGCGTCTCCAGGGGAACTGAAGCTTTCTTT
>.|TRBJ2-4|TRBD2|TRBV4-2
CASSQERERSKNIQYF
TGTGCCAGCAGCCAAGAGCGGGAGCGTTCTAAAAACATTCAGTACTTC
>.|TRBJ2-7|.|TRBV28
CASSLFSGGNEQYF
TGTGCCAGCAGCCTTTTCTCGGGGGGCAACGAGCAGTACTTC
>.|TRBJ2-7|.|TRBV4-1
CASSHPGQKIFYEQYF
TGCGCCAGCAGTCATCCGGGACAAAAGATCTTCTACGAGCAGTACTTC
>.|TRBJ2-1|.|TRBV11-2
CASSLVGMGQAYNEQFF
TGTGCCAGCAGCTTAGTGGGAATGGGGCAGGCCTACAATGAGCAGTTCTTC
>.|TRBJ2-5|.|TRBV20-1
CSATIRETQYF
TGCAGCGCCACAATACGAGAGACCCAGTACTTC
>.|TRBJ1-6|.|TRBV28
CASSTGLRSPLHF
TGTGCCAGCAGTACAGGGTTGAGGTCACCCCTCCACTTT
>few|TRBJ1-6|.|TRBV4-1
CASSQGLPGLNNSPLHF
TGCGCCAGCAGCCAAGGACTACCGGGACTGAATAATTCACCCCTCCACTTT
>.|TRBJ1-4|.|TRBV6-5
CASSSGRAHEKLFF
TGTGCCAGCAGTTCAGGCAGGGCCCATGAAAAACTGTTTTTT
>.|TRBJ2-1|.|TRBV27
CASSSPWGRADNEQFF
TGTGCCAGCAGTTCCCCGTGGGGGCGCGCTGACAATGAGCAGTTCTTC
>.|TRBJ2-5|.|TRBV19
CASTNGGTQYF
TGTGCCAGTACTAACGGGGGGACCCAGTACTTC
>.|TRBJ2-2|.|TRBV4-1
CASSLRNTGELFF
TGCGCCAGCAGCCTCCGTAACACCGGGGAGCTGTTTTTT
>.|TRBJ1-5|.|TRBV18
CASSPQNIASGDQPQHF
TGTGCCAGCTCACCCCAAAATATCGCATCCGGGGATCAGCCCCAGCATTTT
>.|TRBJ1-2|TRBD1|TRBV9
CASSVATGSNYGYTF
TGTGCCAGCAGCGTGGCGACAGGGAGCAACTATGGCTACACCTTC
>.|TRBJ2-3|.|TRBV21-1
CARRARWRTDTQYF
TGTGCCAGGAGGGCCCGGTGGCGCACAGATACGCAGTATTTT
>.|TRBJ2-7|TRBD1|TRBV11-2
CASSFSTTGGLEQYF
TGTGCCAGCAGCTTTTCTACGACAGGGGGCCTCGAGCAGTACTTC
>.|TRBJ2-1|TRBD2|TRBV5-1
CASSSTPGGRVNEQFF
TGCGCCAGCAGCTCCACCCCTGGCGGGAGGGTAAATGAGCAGTTCTTC
>.|TRBJ2-1|TRBD2|TRBV10-1
CASSSGGADDEQFF
TGCGCCAGCTCTAGCGGGGGGGCCGACGATGAGCAGTTCTTC
>.|TRBJ2-5|TRBD1|TRBV2
CASKFTGGSGETQYF
TGTGCCAGCAAATTTACAGGGGGCTCCGGTGAGACCCAGTACTTC
>.|TRBJ2-7|.|TRBV5-1
CASSLGRTRYEQYF
TGCGCCAGCAGCCTAGGGAGGACTCGCTACGAGCAGTACTTC
>many|TRBJ2-7|TRBD1|TRBV28
CASSPTGGGYEQYF
TGTGCCAGCAGTCCGACAGGGGGGGGCTACGAGCAGTACTTC
>.|TRBJ1-4|.|TRBV6-5
CATISGISGEKLFF
TGTGCCACCATCTCAGGGATATCCGGGGAAAAACTGTTTTTT
>.|TRBJ2-2|TRBD2|TRBV7-3
CASSLNSGRTVGELFF
TGTGCCAGCAGCTTGAATAGCGGGAGGACGGTCGGGGAGCTGTTTTTT
>.|TRBJ1-3|.|TRBV21-1
CASSKERAAPAPSGNTIYF
TGTGCCAGCAGCAAAGAGAGGGCAGCCCCTGCCCCCTCTGGAAACACCATATATTTT
>.|TRBJ2-3|.|TRBV7-3
CASSFGGLTDTQYF
TGTGCCAGCAGCTTTGGCGGGCTGACAGATACGCAGTATTTT
>.|TRBJ2-3|.|TRBV6-1
CASSDGLLGTDTQYF
TGTGCCAGCAGTGATGGGTTACTAGGCACAGATACGCAGTATTTT
>.|TRBJ2-3|TRBD2|TRBV28
CASSLPYRGTSGIRRF
TGTGCCAGCAGTTTACCCTACAGGGGGACTAGCGGGATCAGAAGGTTT